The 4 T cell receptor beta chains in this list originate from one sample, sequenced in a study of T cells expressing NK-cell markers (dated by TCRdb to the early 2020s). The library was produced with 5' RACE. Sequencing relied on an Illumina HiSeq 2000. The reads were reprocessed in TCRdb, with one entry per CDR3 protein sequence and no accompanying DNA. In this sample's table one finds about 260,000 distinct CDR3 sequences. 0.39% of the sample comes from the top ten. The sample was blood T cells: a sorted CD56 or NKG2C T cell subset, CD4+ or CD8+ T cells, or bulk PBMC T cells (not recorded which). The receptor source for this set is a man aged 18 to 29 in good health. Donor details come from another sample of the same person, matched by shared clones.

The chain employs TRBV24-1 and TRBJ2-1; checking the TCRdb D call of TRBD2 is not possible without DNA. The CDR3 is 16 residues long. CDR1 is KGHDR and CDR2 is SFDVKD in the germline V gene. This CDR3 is CATSDLTSGTYNEQFF.

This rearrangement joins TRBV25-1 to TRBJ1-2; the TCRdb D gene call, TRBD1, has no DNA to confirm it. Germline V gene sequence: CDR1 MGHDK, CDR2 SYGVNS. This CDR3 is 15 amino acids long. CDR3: CASSESDRQDYGYTF.

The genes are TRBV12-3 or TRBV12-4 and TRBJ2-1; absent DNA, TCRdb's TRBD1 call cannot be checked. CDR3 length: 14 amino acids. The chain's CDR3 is CASRTGTGGNEQFF.

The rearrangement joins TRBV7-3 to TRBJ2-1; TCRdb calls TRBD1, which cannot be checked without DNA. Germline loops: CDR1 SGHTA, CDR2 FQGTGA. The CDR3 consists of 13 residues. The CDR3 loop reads CASSSRQGNEQFF. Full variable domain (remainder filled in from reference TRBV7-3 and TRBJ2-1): GAGVSQTPSNKVTEKGKYVELRCDPISGHTALYWYRQSLGQGPEFLIYFQGTGAADDSGLPNDRFFAVRPEGSVSTLKIQRTERGDSAVYLCASSSRQGNEQFFGPGTRLTVL.